Following are 17 T cell receptor beta chains from one sample sequenced in a study of blood T cell repertoires in COVID-19. Produced via immunoSEQ multiplex PCR; TCRdb's table is partial and in-frame only. Altogether about 180,000 clones are present, roughly nine tenths being singletons, with the ten largest covering about 2.1%. Sequenced input: PBMCs or T cells enriched from blood (not recorded which). The receptors originated from a woman in her forties with acute COVID-19.

This chain joins TRBV9 and TRBJ2-1; 10 bases map to TRBD2. The germline V gene has CDR1 SGDLS and CDR2 YYNGEE. V lost 2 bases to trimming and J lost 5 bases; unmatched junction nucleotides: 7. CDR3 length: 16 residues. CDR3 sequence (DNA): TGTGCCAGCAGCGTTTATAGCGGGAGGCTTAACAATGAGCAGTTCTTC. Its translation is CASSVYSGRLNNEQFF.

This clone has a single count. The genes are TRBV28 and TRBJ2-7, with TRBD1 matching 7 bases. The CDR3 length is 15 residues. CDR1 is MDHEN, CDR2 SYDVKM, per germline. The J segment lost 6 bases and the V segment lost 5 bases, leaving 13 bases of the junction unmatched. The chain's CDR3 is CASSKRGHPSCEQYF. The CDR3 nucleotides are TGTGCCAGCAGTAAAAGGGGGCACCCTTCGTGCGAGCAGTACTTC.

This clone was counted between two and nine times. The chain combines TRBV2 with TRBJ1-4, with TRBD1 identical over 9 bases. This CDR3 region has 15 residues. V shed 5 bases, J shed 4 bases, and the junction held 5 bases outside the gene matches. Germline loops: CDR1 SNHLY, CDR2 FYNNEI. CDR3 protein: CASSPDRGLNEKLFF. Written as DNA, the CDR3 is TGTGCCAGCAGTCCGGACAGGGGCCTTAATGAAAAACTGTTTTTT.

The chain joins TRBV3-1 (or the pseudogene TRBV3-2) to TRBJ2-3; 8 bases are a match to TRBD2. V shed 0 bases and J 3 bases; nucleotides not matched to a gene: 17. The CDR3 covers 20 residues. Germline CDR1 and CDR2: LGHDT and YNNKEL (reference sequence). The DNA for the CDR3 is TGTGCCAGCAGCCAAGATAAGTTTCGGGGCAGGCGGGGGGTGACAGATACGCAGTATTTT. Translated, it gives CASSQDKFRGRRGVTDTQYF.

This clone turned up a few times. This chain connects TRBV5-4 to TRBJ1-6, with 7 bases that match TRBD1. Trimming took 5 bases from V and 9 from J; bases not matched to a gene: 2. The CDR3 runs 12 residues. Germline assignment: CDR1 SGHNT and CDR2 YYREEE (reference sequence). The CDR3 DNA sequence: TGTGCCAGCAGGCGACAGGGTTCACCCCTCCACTTT. It encodes CASRRQGSPLHF.

This rearrangement joins TRBV7-2 to TRBJ2-3; possibly TRBD2 for D (6 bases). Germline-derived CDR1 and CDR2 are SGHTA and FQGNSA. The CDR3 runs to 16 residues. Trimming left V 5 bases short and J 0 bases short, with 15 bases between. The CDR3 DNA follows: TGTGCCAGCAGCCCCCAAGCGGGTAAAAGCACAGATACGCAGTATTTT. Its protein product is CASSPQAGKSTDTQYF.

This chain connects TRBV6-4 to TRBJ1-1; a weak D match, TRBD1 (6 bases). This CDR3 is 14 amino acids long. With 4 bases removed from V and 0 bases from J, the gap between germline ends came to 9 bases. Looked up from germline, CDR1 is MRHNA and CDR2 is SNTAGT. In DNA form, the CDR3 reads TGTGCCAGCAGTGCAACAGGGATGAACACTGAAGCTTTCTTT. It translates to CASSATGMNTEAFF.

This chain connects TRBV5-1 to TRBJ1-1; unclear D gene. This CDR3 region has 14 residues. V shed 0 bases and J shed 4 bases, with 10 bases lying between them. Germline V CDR1 and CDR2: SGHRS, YFSETQ. The CDR3 DNA reads as TGCGCCAGCAGCTTGGACAGAGCCTTCACTGAAGCTTTCTTT. This translates into CASSLDRAFTEAFF. The complete variable domain, with remaining parts taken from reference TRBV5-1 and TRBJ1-1, reads KAGVTQTPRYLIKTRGQQVTLSCSPISGHRSVSWYQQTPGQGLQFLFEYFSETQRNKGNFPGRFSGRQFSNSRSEMNVSTLELGDSALYLCASSLDRAFTEAFFGQGTRLTVV.

This clone was counted a few times. The J gene is TRBJ2-4, the V gene TRBV6-6; 9 bases agree with TRBD2. The junction had 8 bases not matched to a gene; V was cut back by 5 bases and J by 0 bases. The germline CDR1 and CDR2 sequences are MNHNY and SVGAGI (reference sequence). The CDR3 extends over 17 amino acids. The CDR3 DNA reads TGTGCCAGCAGTCCTCGCGGGGGGGCGATAGCCAAAAACATTCAGTACTTC. It codes for CASSPRGGAIAKNIQYF.

The chain combines TRBV28 with TRBJ1-1, with 8 bases fitting TRBD1. Germline V gives CDR1 MDHEN, CDR2 SYDVKM. Losses at the gene ends were 6 bases for V and 3 bases for J; bases not matched to a gene: 3. The CDR3 is made up of 13 amino acids. The CDR3 loop reads CASRVQGDTEAFF. The CDR3 DNA is TGTGCCAGCAGAGTACAGGGGGACACTGAAGCTTTCTTT. Full variable domain (outside the CDR3, taken from reference TRBV28 and TRBJ1-1): DVKVTQSSRYLVKRTGEKVFLECVQDMDHENMFWYRQDPGLGLRLIYFSYDVKMKEKGDIPEGYSVSREKKERFSLILESASTNQTSMYLCASRVQGDTEAFFGQGTRLTVV.

V gene TRBV6-2 or TRBV6-3 combines with J gene TRBJ2-7; 12 bases align to TRBD1. The CDR3 is 14 amino acids. Per the germline V gene, CDR1 is MNHEY and CDR2 is SVGEGT. Germline trimming cut 5 bases from V and 4 bases from J; bases unmatched to any gene: 3. CDR3 in DNA: TGTGCCAGCAGTCTGGGACAGGGGGCATACGAGCAGTACTTC. As protein: CASSLGQGAYEQYF.

J is TRBJ2-5 and V is TRBV7-2; D remains ambiguous. Germline lookup yields CDR1 SGHTA and CDR2 FQGNSA. This CDR3 spans 14 amino acids. V was pared by 5 bases and J by 3 bases, with 13 bases between. The CDR3 sequence is CASSPHQIEETQYF. The CDR3 DNA is TGTGCCAGCAGCCCCCACCAAATAGAAGAGACCCAGTACTTC.

The chain has TRBV3-1 (or the pseudogene TRBV3-2) and TRBJ2-3; 9 bases map to TRBD2. With 1 base clipped from V and 10 bases from J, the junction kept 9 bases outside the gene matches. This CDR3 has 15 amino acids. From germline, CDR1 is LGHDT and CDR2 YNNKEL (reference sequence). The CDR3 is CASSQGAGGLVSQYF. In nucleotides, the CDR3 is TGTGCCAGCAGCCAAGGAGCGGGAGGCCTTGTTTCGCAGTATTTT.

This chain links TRBV5-6 with TRBJ2-5, with D perhaps matching TRBD2 (5 bases). V shed 0 bases and J shed 5 bases, with 14 bases lying between them. Germline loops: CDR1 SGHDT, CDR2 YYEEEE. The CDR3 consists of 15 residues. The CDR3, as DNA: TGTGCCAGCAGCTTGGGGTCCGTAAGAGGGGAGACCCAGTACTTC. Its translation is CASSLGSVRGETQYF. The full variable domain, in which reference TRBV5-6 and TRBJ2-5 provide the parts outside the CDR3, is DAGVTQSPTHLIKTRGQQVTLRCSPKSGHDTVSWYQQALGQGPQFIFQYYEEEERQRGNFPDRFSGHQFPNYSSELNVNALLLGDSALYLCASSLGSVRGETQYFGPGTRLLVL.

The genes are TRBV9 and TRBJ2-7; a possible D gene is TRBD2 (6 bases). V was cut by 3 bases and J by 3 bases, with 13 bases left in between. In germline, CDR1 is SGDLS, CDR2 YYNGEE. The CDR3 contains 14 residues. The DNA for the CDR3 is TGTGCCAGCAGCGGGGGGGTAGATCTCTACGAGCAGTACTTC. Its translation is CASSGGVDLYEQYF.

The table lists this clone with a count of one. The CDR3 sequence is CAWSVRTKNNEQFF. CDR3 bases: TGTGCCTGGAGTGTAAGGACAAAAAACAATGAGCAGTTCTTC. The chain joins TRBV30 to TRBJ2-1; the D gene is possibly TRBD1 (5 bases). Germline V gene data show CDR1 as GTSNPN and CDR2 as SVGIG (reference sequence). V lost 0 bases and J lost 5, with 11 bases in between. The CDR3 covers 14 residues.

The V call is TRBV30, the J call TRBJ1-4, with D uncertain. The CDR3 runs 14 residues. V shed 0 bases and J shed 5 bases, with 10 bases lying between them. Germline V gives CDR1 GTSNPN, CDR2 SVGIG (reference sequence). CDR3 nucleotides: TGTGCCTGGAGTGTAGGCACAGTGAATGAAAAACTGTTTTTT. Translation gives CAWSVGTVNEKLFF.